This passage covers 25 T cell receptor beta chains from one sample sequenced in a study of monozygotic twins with cystic fibrosis. The assay was immunoSEQ multiplex PCR, and TCRdb's table has in-frame clones only and misses some. The table includes tens of thousands of clones, 85% to 95% detected once. The source material was blood. These receptors originate from a girl aged 2 to 9 with cystic fibrosis.

V gene TRBV6-1 combines with J gene TRBJ1-4; the D gene is possibly TRBD1 (5 bases). Trimming left V 2 bases short and J 7 bases short, with 32 bases between. There are 21 residues in the CDR3. Germline assignment: CDR1 MNHNS and CDR2 SASEGT. CDR3 loop: CASSEINIRVSKGLPGEKLFF. Here the CDR3 DNA reads TGTGCCAGCAGTGAAATAAATATCAGGGTTTCAAAGGGTCTACCTGGTGAAAAACTGTTTTTT.

This clone is a singleton in its sample. This chain uses TRBV27 with TRBJ1-2; 7 bases agree with TRBD1. The CDR3 loop spans 15 amino acids. CDR1 is MNHEY, CDR2 SMNVEV, per germline (reference sequence). The ends lost 6 bases at V and 3 bases at J; junction bases unmatched: 10. CDR3 nucleotide sequence: TGTGCCAGCAGCTCTCTCGGACAGGCACACTATGGCTACACCTTC. Residues: CASSSLGQAHYGYTF.

The chain is built from TRBV5-1 and TRBJ2-3, with D perhaps TRBD2 (7 bases). V shed 7 bases and J shed 2 bases, with 14 bases lying between them. From germline, CDR1 is SGHRS and CDR2 YFSETQ. The CDR3 has 14 residues. The CDR3 DNA is TGCGCCAGCGGCGGGGGCCCTCACACAGATACGCAGTATTTT. Its protein product is CASGGGPHTDTQYF.

This chain links TRBV7-9 with TRBJ2-7; 7 bases line up with TRBD1. The J segment lost 0 bases and the V segment lost 6 bases, leaving 8 bases of the junction unmatched. The CDR3 covers 15 residues. Per the germline V gene, CDR1 is SEHNR and CDR2 is FQNEAQ (reference sequence). CDR3 protein: CASSPSGTASYEQYF. The CDR3 DNA follows: TGTGCCAGCAGTCCTTCCGGGACAGCCTCCTACGAGCAGTACTTC.

This clone was found once. This sequence joins TRBV21-1 and TRBJ2-1; TRBD2, as called in the table, went unchecked against the DNA. TRBV21-1 is a known pseudogene. CDR3 length equals 17 residues. The CDR3 sequence is CASSKLFLAGSYNEQFF. CDR3 bases: TGTGCCAGCAGCAAACTGTTCCTAGCGGGGTCTTACAATGAGCAGTTCTTC.

The chain is built from TRBV29-1 and TRBJ2-5; D gene unclear. This CDR3 spans 12 amino acids. V lost 6 bases to trimming and J lost 2 bases, with 10 bases between them. CDR1 and CDR2 from the germline V gene are SQVTM and ANQGSEA. The CDR3 coding sequence is TGCAGCGTAGACCTCGTACAAGAGACCCAGTACTTC. Encoded protein: CSVDLVQETQYF. Full variable domain (outside the CDR3, taken from reference TRBV29-1 and TRBJ2-5): SAVISQKPSRDICQRGTSLTIQCQVDSQVTMMFWYRQQPGQSLTLIATANQGSEATYESGFVIDKFPISRPNLTFSTLTVSNMSPEDSSIYLCSVDLVQETQYFGPGTRLLVL.

A note on this clone: The same CDR3 arises from other DNA sequences in this sample as well. The rearrangement links TRBV25-1 to TRBJ2-7, with TRBD1 matching over 8 bases. The germline V gene has CDR1 MGHDK and CDR2 SYGVNS. Losses at the gene ends were 5 bases for V and 2 bases for J; bases not matched to a gene: 11. This CDR3 contains 16 residues. The DNA for the CDR3 is TGTGCCAGCAGTAAAGGGACAGGAAGTCGAACCTACGAGCAGTACTTC. Its translation: CASSKGTGSRTYEQYF.

The gene calls are TRBV29-1 and TRBJ1-3, with D possibly matching TRBD1 (6 bases). Germline V gene lookup returns CDR1 SQVTM and CDR2 ANQGSEA. The CDR3 spans 14 residues. The V end was cut by 6 bases, the J end by 0 bases, with 12 bases between. The CDR3, as DNA: TGCAGCGTCCGACAGGCAATCTCTGGAAACACCATATATTTT. This sequence encodes CSVRQAISGNTIYF.

The V gene is TRBV6-1, the J gene TRBJ1-4; 7 nucleotides agree with TRBD1. J was trimmed by 7 bases and V by 6 bases; bases with no gene match: 11. Looked up from germline, CDR1 is MNHNS and CDR2 is SASEGT. The CDR3 extends over 15 amino acids. CDR3 bases: TGTGCCAGCAGACGACAGACAGGGCTTAGTGAAAAACTGTTTTTT. The encoded protein is CASRRQTGLSEKLFF.

V usage is TRBV23-1 and J usage is TRBJ1-2; no clear D gene. TRBV23-1 is known as an ORF, though its function is uncertain. The CDR3 covers 9 residues. V was trimmed by 8 bases and J by 4 bases, leaving 2 bases between them. CDR3 DNA: TGCGCCAGCGGCTATGGCTACACCTTC. It specifies CASGYGYTF.

This chain joins TRBV5-5 and TRBJ1-2; the D is unclear. Looked up from germline, CDR1 is SGHKS and CDR2 is YYEKEE (reference sequence). V lost 10 bases and J lost 6, with 13 bases in between. The CDR3 is 11 residues long. CDR3: CAGLPGDGYTF. Here the CDR3 DNA reads TGTGCCGGCCTCCCGGGAGATGGCTACACCTTC. Full variable domain (outside the CDR3, taken from reference TRBV5-5 and TRBJ1-2): DAGVTQSPTHLIKTRGQQVTLRCSPISGHKSVSWYQQVLGQGPQFIFQYYEKEERGRGNFPDRFSARQFPNYSSELNVNALLLGDSALYLCAGLPGDGYTFGSGTRLTVV.

The rearrangement uses TRBV5-6 and TRBJ2-7, with D possibly called TRBD1 or TRBD2 (8 bases each). Germline loops: CDR1 SGHDT, CDR2 YYEEEE. V was cut by 3 bases and J by 0 bases, with 16 bases left in between. The length of the CDR3 is 16 residues. CDR3 loop: CASSSGGTGPSYEQYF. The DNA for the CDR3 is TGTGCCAGCAGCTCGGGGGGGACAGGACCCTCCTACGAGCAGTACTTC.

The genes are TRBV6-5 and TRBJ2-7; 8 bases align to TRBD2. Trimming cost V 3 bases and J 0 bases; bases outside gene matches: 7. CDR3 length: 16 amino acids. Germline-derived CDR1 and CDR2 are MNHEY and SVGAGI. The CDR3 coding sequence is TGTGCCAGCAGTTATAGAGCGGGGGTCACCTCCTACGAGCAGTACTTC. This encodes CASSYRAGVTSYEQYF.

This sequence joins TRBV7-9 and TRBJ2-5, with 14 bases identical to TRBD2. This CDR3 spans 16 amino acids. CDR1 and CDR2 from the germline V gene are SEHNR and FQNEAQ (reference sequence). The V and J ends lost 3 bases and 3 bases, in that order; junction bases with no gene match: 3. CDR3 nucleotides: TGTGCCAGCAGCTTGGGACTAGCGGGGGCTAAAGAGACCCAGTACTTC. Translating it yields CASSLGLAGAKETQYF.

CDR3 region: CASTYGGNTEAFF. Here the CDR3 DNA reads TGTGCCAGCACGTACGGGGGGAACACTGAAGCTTTCTTT. V usage is TRBV19 and J usage is TRBJ1-1; D is possibly TRBD1 (5 bases). Germline CDR1 LNHDA, CDR2 SQIVND (reference sequence). Trimming removed 9 bases from V and 1 base from J, with 12 bases in between. CDR3 length: 13 residues.

The rearrangement joins TRBV2 to TRBJ2-5, with no clear D. The CDR3 covers 13 residues. Germline CDR1 is SNHLY and CDR2 is FYNNEI. V was cut by 5 bases and J by 1 base, with 8 bases left in between. CDR3 in DNA: TGTGCCAGCAGTTTCTCAGGCCAAGAGACCCAGTACTTC. Residues: CASSFSGQETQYF. The full variable domain, with the rest looked up from reference TRBV2 and TRBJ2-5, is EPEVTQTPSHQVTQMGQEVILRCVPISNHLYFYWYRQILGQKVEFLVSFYNNEISEKSEIFDDQFSVERPDGSNFTLKIRSTKLEDSAMYFCASSFSGQETQYFGPGTRLLVL.

V and J are TRBV6-6 and TRBJ1-2; D gene uncertain. CDR1 and CDR2 (germline): MNHNY, SVGAGI (reference sequence). This CDR3 spans 14 amino acids. With 2 bases removed from V and 2 bases from J, the gap between germline ends came to 9 bases. This chain's CDR3 is CASSYQDINYGYTF. CDR3 bases: TGTGCCAGCAGTTACCAAGACATAAACTATGGCTACACCTTC.

V gene TRBV29-1 combines with J gene TRBJ1-2; TRBD1 is a possible D gene (5 bases). The CDR3 contains 15 residues. V was shortened by 1 base and J by 7 bases, with 19 bases between the two germline ends. From germline, CDR1 is SQVTM and CDR2 ANQGSEA. The CDR3 sequence is CSVEVIRASFSGYTF. The CDR3 region has the DNA TGCAGCGTTGAAGTCATCAGGGCGTCGTTCTCTGGCTACACCTTC.

This clone was picked up one time. This chain joins TRBV5-1 and TRBJ2-7; D ambiguous. Germline V gene data show CDR1 as SGHRS and CDR2 as YFSETQ. Trimming cost V 4 bases and J 3 bases, with 11 bases left between them. The CDR3 runs to 13 residues. CDR3 sequence reads: CASSLDSFYEQYF. CDR3 DNA sequence: TGCGCCAGCAGCCTTGATTCCTTCTACGAGCAGTACTTC.

The chain links TRBV30 to TRBJ2-7; D is undetermined. The germline gives CDR1 GTSNPN, CDR2 SVGIG (reference sequence). The CDR3 contains 13 residues. Trimming cost V 3 bases and J 2 bases, with 11 bases left between them. CDR3 region: CAWSLTATYEQYF. CDR3 coding DNA: TGTGCCTGGAGCCTCACGGCTACCTACGAGCAGTACTTC.

The chain recombines TRBV6-5 with TRBJ2-1; 9 nucleotides match TRBD1. Looked up from germline, CDR1 is MNHEY and CDR2 is SVGAGI. Unmatched junction bases numbered 7, after V lost 6 bases and J lost 4 bases. The CDR3 extends over 15 amino acids. The DNA for the CDR3 is TGTGCCAGCAGAGGAGGACAGGGGAATTACAATGAGCAGTTCTTC. Amino acid sequence: CASRGGQGNYNEQFF.

V and J are TRBV5-1 and TRBJ1-2, with D unresolved. The CDR3 covers 14 residues. V gave up 3 bases and J gave up 5 bases, with 14 bases separating them. Germline CDR1 is SGHRS and CDR2 is YFSETQ. CDR3 loop: CASSSTPQDYGYTF. The DNA for the CDR3 is TGCGCCAGCAGCTCTACTCCTCAGGATTATGGCTACACCTTC. Complete variable domain (other parts from reference TRBV5-1 and TRBJ1-2): KAGVTQTPRYLIKTRGQQVTLSCSPISGHRSVSWYQQTPGQGLQFLFEYFSETQRNKGNFPGRFSGRQFSNSRSEMNVSTLELGDSALYLCASSSTPQDYGYTFGSGTRLTVV.

This clone has a handful of counts. The V gene is TRBV18, the J gene TRBJ1-2; 12 bases align to TRBD1. Trimming removed 2 bases from V and 6 bases from J; junction bases left unmatched: 10. CDR1 KGHSH and CDR2 LQKENI come from the germline V gene. The CDR3 has 17 residues. CDR3 bases: TGTGCCAGCTCACCAGTCCCGGGACAGGGGGCGCCCGATGGCTACACCTTC. Translated, it gives CASSPVPGQGAPDGYTF.

This clone was observed a single time. V and J are TRBV6-5 and TRBJ1-4, with D unresolved. The CDR3 contains 15 residues. Trimming shortened V by 0 bases and J by 4 bases, and 9 bases separated the two germline ends. The germline V gene encodes CDR1 MNHEY and CDR2 SVGAGI. The DNA for the CDR3 is TGTGCCAGCAGTTACTCGAAAGGGAGTAATGAAAAACTGTTTTTT. Translated: CASSYSKGSNEKLFF.

This clone has only one observation. V gene TRBV19 combines with J gene TRBJ2-7; 7 bases agree with TRBD1. CDR1 is LNHDA, CDR2 SQIVND, per germline (reference sequence). V lost 5 bases and J lost 3; bases outside the gene matches: 13. CDR3 length: 16 residues. The CDR3, as DNA: TGTGCCAGTAGTGGATTTACCGGGACAGACTACTACGAGCAGTACTTC. This sequence encodes CASSGFTGTDYYEQYF.